This T cell receptor (beta chain) was recorded in a study of lymphopenia after photon versus proton radiotherapy. Sequencing was performed with immunoSEQ multiplex PCR; in TCRdb, only in-frame clones are kept and a portion is missing. The profile shows 150,000 or so clones, approximately 90% of them singletons. Germline CDR1 and CDR2: MGHDK and SYGVNS. The V gene lost 8 bases and the J gene lost 0 bases, with 11 bases spanning the gap. The CDR3 is 14 residues long. The chain employs TRBV25-1 and TRBJ2-1; D gene uncertain. The receptor comes from a man aged 45-65 years with gastric cancer. This specimen consisted of peripheral blood, obtained from a patient treated with photon-based radiotherapy. In DNA, the CDR3 is TGTGCCAGCCAAGGCCCCAGCTCCTACAATGAGCAGTTCTTC. It specifies CASQGPSSYNEQFF.